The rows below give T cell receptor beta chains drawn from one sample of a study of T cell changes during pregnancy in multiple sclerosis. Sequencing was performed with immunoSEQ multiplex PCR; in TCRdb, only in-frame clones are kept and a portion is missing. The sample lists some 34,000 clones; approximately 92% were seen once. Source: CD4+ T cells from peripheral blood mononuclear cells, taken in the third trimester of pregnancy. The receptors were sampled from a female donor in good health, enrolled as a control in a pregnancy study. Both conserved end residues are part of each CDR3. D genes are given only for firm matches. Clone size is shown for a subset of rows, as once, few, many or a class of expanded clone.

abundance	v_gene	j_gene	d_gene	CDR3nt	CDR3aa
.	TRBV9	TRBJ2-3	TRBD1	TGTGCCAGCAGCCGGGACAGGGTCGCAGATACGCAGTATTTT	CASSRDRVADTQYF
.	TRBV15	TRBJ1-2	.	TGTGCCACCAGCAGACTACAGGGTTCAGGTGGCTACACCTTC	CATSRLQGSGGYTF
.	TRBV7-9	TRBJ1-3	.	TGTGCCAGCAGCTTACAGGGATCCGGAAACACCATATATTTT	CASSLQGSGNTIYF
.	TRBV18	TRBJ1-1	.	TGTGCCAGCTCACCCTCCCGCAGGGGCCTGGGCGCTGAAGCTTTCTTT	CASSPSRRGLGAEAFF
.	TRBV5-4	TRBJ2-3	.	TGTGCCAGCAGCTTGTACCGGGAAACTAGCACAGATACGCAGTATTTT	CASSLYRETSTDTQYF
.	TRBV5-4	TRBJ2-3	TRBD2	TGTGCCAGCAGCTATCTAGCGGGGGGGCCTTCAGATACGCAGTATTTT	CASSYLAGGPSDTQYF
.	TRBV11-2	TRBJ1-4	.	TGTGCCAGCAGCTCGCTCGCGGGGGGGATTAATGAAAAACTGTTTTTT	CASSSLAGGINEKLFF
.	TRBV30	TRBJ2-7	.	TGTGCCTGGGATGAGGCGGAGGTCACTTTCAAGCAGTACTTC	CAWDEAEVTFKQYF
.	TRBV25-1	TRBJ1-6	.	TGTGCCAGCGGCCGACAGGATGTCTATTCACCCCTCCACTTT	CASGRQDVYSPLHF
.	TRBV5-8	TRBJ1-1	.	TGTGCCAGCAGCTCTCAGGGGAGGGCGAACACTGAAGCTTTCTTT	CASSSQGRANTEAFF
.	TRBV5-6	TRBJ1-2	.	TGTGCCAGCAGCTTGGTGGACCTCAGGGGCAACTATGGCTACACCTTC	CASSLVDLRGNYGYTF
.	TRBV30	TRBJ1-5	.	TGTGCCTGGAGTAACAGGGATGATCAGCCCCAGCATTTT	CAWSNRDDQPQHF
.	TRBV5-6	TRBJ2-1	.	TGTGCCAGCAGCGCGAGTTACGCTGAGCAGTTCTTC	CASSASYAEQFF
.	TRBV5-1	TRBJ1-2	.	TGCGCCAGCAGCTTGGGCAGGGGAGACGGCTACACCTTC	CASSLGRGDGYTF
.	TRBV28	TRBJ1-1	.	TGTGCCAGCAGTATTATTGGCAGGGCGAACACTGAAGCTTTCTTT	CASSIIGRANTEAFF
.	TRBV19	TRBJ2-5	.	TGTGCCAGTAGTAGGAGTCAGGGAGAGACCCAGTACTTC	CASSRSQGETQYF
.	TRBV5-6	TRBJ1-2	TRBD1	TGTGCCAGCAGCTTAGTAACCCCGGGACAGGATTATGGCTACACCTTC	CASSLVTPGQDYGYTF
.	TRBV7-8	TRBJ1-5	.	TGTGCCAGCAGCGCGGGGAGCAATCAGCCCCAGCATTTT	CASSAGSNQPQHF
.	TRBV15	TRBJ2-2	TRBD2	TGTGCCACCAGCAGAGATTTTGGGACTAGCGGGGGGGCCGCCGGGGAGCTGTTTTTT	CATSRDFGTSGGAAGELFF
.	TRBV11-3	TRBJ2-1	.	TGTGCCAGCAGCGCCGGCGGGGAAGGTGAGCAGTTCTTC	CASSAGGEGEQFF
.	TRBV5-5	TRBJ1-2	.	TGTGCCAGCAGTTATGACGGGAACTATGGCTACACCTTC	CASSYDGNYGYTF
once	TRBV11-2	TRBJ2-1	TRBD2	TGTGCCAGCAGCCCTGGGGGGTTCACTAGCGGGGGCCCCTACAATGAGCAGTTCTTC	CASSPGGFTSGGPYNEQFF
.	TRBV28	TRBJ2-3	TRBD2	TGTGCCAGCAGTTTCGGCACTAGCGGGGGGAAAAGCACAGATACGCAGTATTTT	CASSFGTSGGKSTDTQYF
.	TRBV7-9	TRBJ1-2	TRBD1	TGTGCCAGCAGTACGGGACAGCGAATTATTGGCTACACCTTC	CASSTGQRIIGYTF
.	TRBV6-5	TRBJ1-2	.	TGTGCCAGCAAAGGGGGGGGGAGGGATGGCTACACCTTC	CASKGGGRDGYTF
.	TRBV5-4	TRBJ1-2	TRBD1	TGTGCCAGCAGCGTACTGGGACAGGGTGACTATGGCTACACCTTC	CASSVLGQGDYGYTF
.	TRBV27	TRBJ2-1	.	TGTGCCAGCAGTAGAGCTCAGGCCTCCTACAATGAGCAGTTCTTC	CASSRAQASYNEQFF
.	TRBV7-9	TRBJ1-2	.	TGTGCCAGCAGCTTAGCGGTCGGGGATTATGGCTACACCTTC	CASSLAVGDYGYTF
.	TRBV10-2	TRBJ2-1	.	TGCGCCAGCAGTGAGACTAGAACCCATGAGCAGTTCTTC	CASSETRTHEQFF
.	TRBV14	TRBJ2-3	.	TGTGCCAGCAGCCAAGTCGTGCTGGGGGGTGCGCAGTATTTT	CASSQVVLGGAQYF
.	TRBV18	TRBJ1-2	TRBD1	TGTGCCAGCTCACCGCAGGGGGCGCAAGGCTACACCTTC	CASSPQGAQGYTF
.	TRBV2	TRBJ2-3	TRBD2	TGTGCCAGCAGTGGAGGAGGACTAGCGGCAGATACGCAGTATTTT	CASSGGGLAADTQYF
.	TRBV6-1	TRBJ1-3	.	TGTGCCAGCCTCCGGGGGGCTAGCTACACCATATATTTT	CASLRGASYTIYF
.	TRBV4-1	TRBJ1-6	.	TGCGCCAGCAGCCAAGAAGCGGCCTATAATTCACCCCTCCACTTT	CASSQEAAYNSPLHF
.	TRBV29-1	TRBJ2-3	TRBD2	TGCAGCGTTGAAGGGGTATATGGGGAGCGGGGGGCATCCACAGATACGCAGTATTTT	CSVEGVYGERGASTDTQYF
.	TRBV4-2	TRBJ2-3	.	TGTGCCAGCAGCCAAGAAGGAGGTATAGATACGCAGTATTTT	CASSQEGGIDTQYF
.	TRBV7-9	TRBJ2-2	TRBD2	TGTGCCAGCAGCTTAGGAAGCGGGACCGCCGGGGAGCTGTTTTTT	CASSLGSGTAGELFF